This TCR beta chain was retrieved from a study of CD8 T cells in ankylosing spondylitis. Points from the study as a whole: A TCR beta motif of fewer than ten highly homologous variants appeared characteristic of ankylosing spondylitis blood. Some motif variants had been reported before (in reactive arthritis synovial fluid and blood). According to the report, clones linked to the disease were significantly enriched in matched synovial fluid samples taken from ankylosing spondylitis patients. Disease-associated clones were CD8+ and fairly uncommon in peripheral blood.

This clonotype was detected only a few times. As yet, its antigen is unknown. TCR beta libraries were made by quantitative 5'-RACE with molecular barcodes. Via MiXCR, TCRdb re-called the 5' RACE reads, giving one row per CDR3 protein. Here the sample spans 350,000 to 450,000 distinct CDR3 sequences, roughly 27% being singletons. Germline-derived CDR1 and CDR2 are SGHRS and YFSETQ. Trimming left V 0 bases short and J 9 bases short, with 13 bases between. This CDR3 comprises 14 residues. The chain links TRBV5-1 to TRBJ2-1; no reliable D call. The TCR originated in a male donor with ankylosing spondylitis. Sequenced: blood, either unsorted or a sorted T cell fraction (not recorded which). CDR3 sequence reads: CASSLADDGGEQFF. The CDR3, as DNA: TGCGCCAGCAGCTTGGCCGACGACGGCGGTGAGCAGTTCTTC.